This is a list of T cell receptor beta chains from one sample in a study of CD8+CD57+ T cells in acquired aplastic anemia. TCRdb passed the reads through MiXCR, listing each CDR3 protein once. There are about 180,000 distinct CDR3 sequences in the sample; 40% to 50% occur only once, and approximately 2.9% lies in the top ten. Input material: sorted CD4+, CD8+, or CD8+CD57+ T cells (not recorded which) from PBMCs. These receptors were obtained from a human donor in good health. CDR3s include the opening cysteine and the closing phenylalanine or tryptophan. A D gene is named only where the DNA matches it firmly. Clone size is stated in some rows and not others, as once, few, many or a class when expanded.

v_call	j_call	d_call	clone_size	cdr3_aa	cdr3_nt
TRBV20-1	TRBJ1-6	TRBD1	once	CSAGGTEPNSPLHF	TGCAGTGCGGGGGGGACAGAACCAAATTCACCCCTCCACTTT
TRBV6-1	TRBJ1-4	TRBD1	.	CASSRGQGQRGEKLFF	TGTGCCAGCAGTCGCGGACAGGGGCAAAGAGGCGAAAAACTGTTTTTT
TRBV6-1	TRBJ2-5	.	many	CASSEALGLLQETQYF	TGTGCCAGCAGTGAAGCGCTCGGTTTGCTCCAAGAGACCCAGTACTTC
TRBV5-1	TRBJ1-6	.	.	CASSLEQDNSPLHF	TGCGCCAGCAGCTTGGAACAGGATAATTCACCCCTCCACTTT
TRBV10-3	TRBJ2-7	.	.	CAITRDGASYEQYF	TGTGCCATCACCAGGGACGGAGCCTCCTACGAGCAGTACTTC
TRBV10-3	TRBJ2-3	TRBD2	few	CAIRGGTSDTQYF	TGTGCCATCAGGGGAGGGACTAGCGATACGCAGTATTTT
TRBV10-3	TRBJ1-1	.	.	CAALGPNTEAFF	TGTGCCGCCCTGGGACCTAACACTGAAGCTTTCTTT
TRBV19	TRBJ1-2	TRBD1	.	CASSPVPGQGRNGYTF	TGTGCCAGTAGTCCTGTTCCGGGACAGGGTAGAAATGGCTACACCTTC
TRBV15	TRBJ1-4	.	many	CATSRAGNREKLFF	TGTGCCACCAGCAGAGCCGGGAACCGTGAAAAACTGTTTTTT
TRBV7-9	TRBJ2-3	TRBD2	many	CASSLGLAGGHTDTQYF	TGTGCCAGCAGCTTGGGACTAGCGGGAGGTCACACAGATACGCAGTATTTT
TRBV20-1	TRBJ1-2	.	.	CSARGRAGGAYGYTF	TGCAGTGCTAGAGGCCGGGCGGGGGGCGCCTATGGCTACACCTTC
TRBV11-3	TRBJ2-7	.	.	CASSLEQGPSYEQYF	TGTGCCAGCAGCTTAGAGCAGGGACCTTCCTACGAGCAGTACTTC
TRBV7-2	TRBJ1-5	TRBD1	.	CASTTTGGNQPQHF	TGTGCCAGTACCACGACAGGGGGCAATCAGCCCCAGCATTTT
TRBV12-3/TRBV12-4	TRBJ1-2	.	many	CASSWTVYGYTF	TGTGCCAGCAGTTGGACGGTCTATGGCTACACCTTC
TRBV10-3	TRBJ2-2	.	.	CAIRPKSTGELFF	TGTGCCATCAGACCTAAGAGTACCGGGGAGCTGTTTTTT
TRBV12-3/TRBV12-4	TRBJ1-2	.	.	CASSLWRGVPNYGYTF	TGTGCCAGCAGTTTATGGAGGGGTGTCCCTAACTATGGCTACACCTTC
TRBV15	TRBJ1-1	.	.	CATSRGQVEAFF	TGTGCCACCAGCAGAGGACAGGTTGAAGCTTTCTTT
TRBV15	TRBJ2-7	TRBD1	few	CATSRETGGDERYF	TGTGCCACCAGCAGAGAGACAGGGGGCGACGAGCGGTACTTC
TRBV29-1	TRBJ2-7	TRBD1	.	CSVGSRTGSYEQYF	TGCAGCGTTGGGAGTAGGACAGGCTCCTACGAGCAGTACTTC
TRBV7-7	TRBJ2-5	.	.	CAGSLGGAGETQYF	TGTGCTGGCAGCTTAGGAGGGGCTGGTGAGACCCAGTACTTC
TRBV7-9	TRBJ1-6	.	many	CASSLDLTPLHF	TGTGCCAGCAGCTTAGATCTCACACCCCTCCACTTT
TRBV3-1	TRBJ2-7	TRBD1	many	CASSPSPGQGTYEQYF	TGTGCCAGCAGCCCCTCTCCGGGACAGGGAACCTACGAGCAGTACTTC
TRBV7-9	TRBJ2-5	.	.	CASGSPSPEETQYF	TGTGCCAGCGGCTCGCCCTCTCCAGAGGAGACCCAGTACTTC
TRBV19	TRBJ1-1	.	.	CASSPFWGNTEAFF	TGTGCCAGTAGTCCGTTTTGGGGGAACACTGAAGCTTTCTTT
TRBV20-1	TRBJ2-7	.	many	CSARGRDYEQYF	TGCAGTGCTAGAGGCAGGGACTACGAGCAGTACTTC
TRBV5-1	TRBJ1-2	TRBD1	few	CASSNGQEYGYTF	TGCGCCAGCAGCAACGGACAGGAGTATGGCTACACCTTC
TRBV20-1	TRBJ1-1	TRBD1	.	CSARGTGETEAFF	TGCAGTGCTAGGGGGACAGGGGAAACTGAAGCTTTCTTT
TRBV5-1	TRBJ2-1	.	many	CASSYSGDNEQFF	TGCGCCAGCAGCTACTCAGGGGACAATGAGCAGTTCTTC
TRBV9	TRBJ1-5	.	.	CASSVAGMAGQPQHF	TGTGCCAGCAGCGTAGCTGGGATGGCGGGTCAGCCCCAGCATTTT
TRBV24-1	TRBJ1-1	.	.	CATSSALNTEAFF	TGTGCCACCAGTTCTGCTCTGAACACTGAAGCTTTCTTT
TRBV4-3	TRBJ2-5	TRBD2	.	CASSQALLAYETQYF	TGCGCCAGCAGCCAAGCCTTACTAGCGTACGAGACCCAGTACTTC
TRBV10-3	TRBJ2-5	.	.	CASSSTDSDQPQYF	TGTGCCAGCAGTTCGACAGATAGCGATCAGCCCCAGTACTTC
TRBV29-1	TRBJ1-1	TRBD1	.	CSVAPTGGNTEAFF	TGCAGCGTTGCACCTACAGGGGGGAACACTGAAGCTTTCTTT
TRBV6-5	TRBJ2-1	.	.	CASNYEGDNEQFF	TGTGCCAGCAATTACGAGGGGGATAATGAGCAGTTCTTC
TRBV6-2/TRBV6-3	TRBJ2-1	TRBD1	.	CASNPFRTGSNEQSF	TGTGCCAGCAATCCCTTCCGGACAGGGTCTAATGAGCAGTCCTTC
TRBV19	TRBJ2-3	.	.	CASKVGRGTDTQYF	TGTGCCAGTAAGGTCGGGAGAGGGACAGATACGCAGTATTTT
TRBV6-1	TRBJ2-2	TRBD2	few	CATWGGANTGELFF	TGTGCCACTTGGGGGGGGGCGAACACCGGGGAGCTGTTTTTT
TRBV3-1	TRBJ2-1	.	few	CASSLLGGRNEQFF	TGTGCCAGCAGCCTCTTGGGGGGCCGCAATGAGCAGTTCTTC
TRBV18	TRBJ2-7	TRBD2	few	CASSPRTSEYEQYF	TGTGCCAGCTCACCGCGGACTAGCGAATACGAGCAGTACTTC
TRBV6-2/TRBV6-3	TRBJ2-2	.	many	CASKDRNTGELFF	TGTGCCAGCAAAGACAGGAACACCGGGGAGCTGTTTTTT
TRBV20-1	TRBJ1-1	.	.	CSARGNTEALF	TGCAGTGCTAGAGGGAACACTGAGGCTCTCTTT
TRBV5-1	TRBJ2-7	TRBD2	.	CASSLGGTSDYEQYF	TGCGCCAGCAGCTTGGGAGGGACTAGCGACTACGAGCAGTACTTC
TRBV29-1	TRBJ1-1	.	many	CSVIQGMNTEAFF	TGCAGCGTGATACAGGGCATGAACACTGAAGCTTTCTTT
TRBV6-1	TRBJ2-7	TRBD2	many	CASTESGTNSYEQYF	TGTGCCAGCACAGAAAGCGGGACTAACTCCTACGAGCAGTACTTC
TRBV9	TRBJ1-4	.	.	CASSVVAMSALRNEKLFF	TGTGCCAGCAGCGTAGTAGCTATGTCAGCCTTAAGAAATGAAAAACTGTTTTTT
TRBV3-1	TRBJ2-2	.	few	CASSRLTSNTGELFF	TGTGCCAGCAGCCGGCTGACTTCGAACACCGGGGAGCTGTTTTTT
TRBV6-2/TRBV6-3	TRBJ2-1	.	few	CASSYEGSSYNEQFF	TGTGCCAGCAGTTACGAGGGGAGCTCCTACAATGAGCAGTTCTTC
TRBV19	TRBJ2-3	TRBD2	.	CASSMLAGGSDTQYF	TGTGCCAGTAGTATGTTGGCGGGAGGGTCAGATACGCAGTATTTT
TRBV20-1	TRBJ1-4	TRBD1	many	CSAPTGTAGEKLFF	TGCAGTGCTCCAACCGGGACAGCAGGTGAAAAACTGTTTTTT
TRBV20-1	TRBJ2-1	TRBD2	many	CSATPAGPAYNEQFF	TGCAGTGCTACCCCAGCGGGACCTGCCTACAATGAGCAGTTCTTC
TRBV28	TRBJ1-2	.	few	CASRDSNYGYTF	TGTGCCAGCAGAGACTCTAACTATGGCTACACCTTC
TRBV20-1	TRBJ2-7	TRBD1	.	CSAQRRQGAGEQYF	TGCAGTGCCCAACGTCGGCAGGGGGCGGGGGAGCAGTACTTC
TRBV12-3/TRBV12-4	TRBJ2-1	.	few	CASSLLGNEQFF	TGTGCCAGCAGTTTATTGGGAAATGAGCAGTTCTTC
TRBV5-6	TRBJ2-5	.	.	CASSPPDGQETQYF	TGTGCCAGCAGCCCGCCGGACGGGCAAGAGACCCAGTACTTC
TRBV19	TRBJ2-6	.	.	CASRERTGANVLTF	TGTGCCAGTAGGGAGCGGACAGGGGCCAACGTCCTGACTTTC
TRBV9	TRBJ1-1	.	many	CAGPNSEAFF	TGTGCCGGCCCGAACTCTGAAGCTTTCTTT
TRBV19	TRBJ2-5	.	.	CASSGSKWEQETQYF	TGTGCCAGTAGTGGGAGTAAGTGGGAGCAAGAGACCCAGTACTTC